This T cell receptor (beta chain) appears in the sequencing data of a study of regulatory T cells in long-lasting Graves disease. This CDR3 spans 13 amino acids. Trimming stripped 2 bases from V and 7 bases from J, with 11 bases between. CDR1 and CDR2 (germline): MDHEN, SYDVKM. Described time point: newly diagnosed GD, antithyroid drugs for less than 3 months. PBMCs were the source of the RNA used for TCR sequencing. Diagnosis followed American Thyroid Association guidelines for Graves' disease. According to the study, TCR beta libraries were built with iRepertoire HTBI primers and CDR3-region Arm-PCR. TCRdb reprocessed the multiplex PCR reads with MiXCR, giving one entry per CDR3 protein. The sample lists 530,000 or so distinct CDR3 sequences, roughly 14% occurring once. Overall study results and limits: Patients with persistent Graves' had lower TCR diversity than newly diagnosed patients.

This clonotype appeared many times. Its target is unknown. The sample was also reused in another study, on T cells in Graves' hyperthyroidism and ophthalmopathy. That work states: Diagnosis rested on symptoms, serum thyroxine and TRAb, thyroid ultrasound, and orbital computed tomography.

Sequencing used peripheral blood mononuclear cells (PBMCs), obtained at new diagnosis, from a patient treated with antithyroid drugs. The rearrangement joins TRBV28 to TRBJ1-1, with D possibly matching TRBD1 (6 bases). This TCR was recovered from a man aged 25 to 45 with Graves disease. The CDR3 reads CASSLVAGVEAFF. DNA for the CDR3: TGTGCCAGCAGTTTAGTGGCAGGGGTTGAAGCTTTCTTT. Combining the CDR3 with reference TRBV28 and TRBJ1-1 gives the whole variable domain DVKVTQSSRYLVKRTGEKVFLECVQDMDHENMFWYRQDPGLGLRLIYFSYDVKMKEKGDIPEGYSVSREKKERFSLILESASTNQTSMYLCASSLVAGVEAFFGQGTRLTVV.